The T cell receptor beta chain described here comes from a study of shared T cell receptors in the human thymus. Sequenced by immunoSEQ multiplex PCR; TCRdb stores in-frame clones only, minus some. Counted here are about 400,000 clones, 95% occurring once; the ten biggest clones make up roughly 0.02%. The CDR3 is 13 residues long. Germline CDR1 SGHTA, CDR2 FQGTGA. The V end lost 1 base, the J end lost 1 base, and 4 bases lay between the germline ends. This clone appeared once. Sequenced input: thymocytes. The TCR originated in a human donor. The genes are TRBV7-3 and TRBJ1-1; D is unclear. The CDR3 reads CASSLSQNTEAFF. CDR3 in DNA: TGTGCCAGCAGCTTAAGTCAGAACACTGAAGCTTTCTTT.